Presented here are 7 T cell receptor beta chains from one specimen sequenced in a study of blood T cell repertoires in COVID-19 (dated by TCRdb to 2019 to 2021). The library was built by means of the immunoSEQ multiplex PCR assay. TCRdb's version of the immuneACCESS table is confined to in-frame rearrangements and falls short of the full clone set. An unresolved V gene accounts for under half of the shortfall where checked; the remainder is of unknown origin. This sample has tens of thousands of clones in its table, and roughly 83% of those were observed once. The ten largest account for less than 8% of the sample. The sequenced material came from peripheral blood. The receptors originated from a woman aged 60-70 years with acute or convalescent COVID-19.

This rearrangement joins TRBV5-1 to TRBJ2-2; D may be TRBD1 (5 bases). Germline values: CDR1 SGHRS, CDR2 YFSETQ. CDR3 length: 15 amino acids. Trimming removed 4 bases from V and 3 bases from J, with 13 bases in between. The CDR3 loop reads CASSQNFRDTGELFF. CDR3 in DNA: TGCGCCAGCAGCCAAAATTTCAGGGACACCGGGGAGCTGTTTTTT.

The chain carries TRBV6-5 and TRBJ1-2; D unresolved. With 2 bases removed from V and 4 bases from J, the gap between germline ends came to 11 bases. This CDR3 region has 14 residues. Germline V gene lookup returns CDR1 MNHEY and CDR2 SVGAGI. The CDR3 DNA sequence: TGTGCCAGCAGTTACCTGCGGAGAGGCTATGGCTACACCTTC. It is translated as CASSYLRRGYGYTF.

The chain is built from TRBV5-1 and TRBJ2-7, with D uncertain. Trimming pared 4 bases from V and 3 bases from J, leaving 5 bases between. This CDR3 contains 11 residues. CDR1 is SGHRS, CDR2 YFSETQ, per germline. This chain's CDR3 is CASSLDYEQYF. The CDR3 DNA follows: TGCGCCAGCAGCCTAGACTACGAGCAGTACTTC.

This clone has a handful of counts. This rearrangement joins TRBV6-1 to TRBJ1-1, with TRBD1 matching over 8 bases. Germline V gene lookup returns CDR1 MNHNS and CDR2 SASEGT. The V segment lost 3 bases and the J segment 0 bases; nucleotides outside the gene matches: 6. CDR3 length: 16 amino acids. The CDR3 sequence is CASSDGQGALNTEAFF. The CDR3 bases are TGTGCCAGCAGTGACGGCCAGGGGGCCCTGAACACTGAAGCTTTCTTT.

The chain links TRBV3-1 (or the pseudogene TRBV3-2) to TRBJ2-7; weak D call: TRBD2 (6 bases). With 2 bases removed from V and 3 bases from J, the gap between germline ends came to 11 bases. Germline CDR1 is LGHDT and CDR2 is YNNKEL (reference sequence). The CDR3 length is 14 residues. The CDR3 loop is CASSQSGLHYEQYF. CDR3 nucleotides: TGTGCCAGCAGCCAATCTGGACTACACTACGAGCAGTACTTC.

This clone has just a few counts. The chain joins TRBV3-1 (or the pseudogene TRBV3-2) to TRBJ1-3; 7 bases map to TRBD1. The trim removed 3 bases at V and 4 bases at J, leaving 6 bases unmatched. This CDR3 comprises 15 residues. Germline V gene sequence: CDR1 LGHDT, CDR2 YNNKEL (reference sequence). The CDR3 bases are TGTGCCAGCAGCCAGAGGTCAGGGGGGGGAAACACCATATATTTT. As protein: CASSQRSGGGNTIYF.

The chain combines TRBV5-4 with TRBJ1-1, with D possibly being TRBD1 (5 bases). Germline lookup yields CDR1 SGHNT and CDR2 YYREEE (reference sequence). V dropped 4 bases and J dropped 3 bases, with 13 bases sitting between them. This CDR3 comprises 14 residues. CDR3 amino acids: CASSLGEDDTEAFF. The CDR3 coding sequence is TGTGCCAGCAGCCTAGGGGAGGACGACACTGAAGCTTTCTTT.